This entry lists 24 T cell receptor beta chains sequenced from one sample in a study of T cell repertoires in ileal Crohn's disease. The repertoire was sequenced with immunoSEQ multiplex PCR; TCRdb's copy has only in-frame clones and lacks some. The sample lists approximately 27,000 clones, about 82% seen once, with 15% to 20% in the top ten. The sample comprised ileal tissue. Source of these receptors: an adult with Crohn's disease.

The gene calls are TRBV18 and TRBJ2-5; D may be TRBD2 (5 bases). V was cut by 1 base and J by 3 bases, with 6 bases left in between. Germline assignment: CDR1 KGHSH and CDR2 LQKENI. The length of the CDR3 is 13 residues. The CDR3: CASSPLREETQYF. The CDR3, as DNA: TGTGCCAGCTCACCACTGAGGGAAGAGACCCAGTACTTC.

This sequence joins TRBV2 and TRBJ2-6; no reliable D call. Germline CDR1 reads SNHLY; CDR2 reads FYNNEI. Trimming cost V 10 bases and J 4 bases, with 8 bases left between them. The CDR3 has 12 amino acids. The DNA of the CDR3 is TGTGCCACAAGCTCGGGGGCCAACGTCCTGACTTTC. This translates into CATSSGANVLTF.

The V and J genes are TRBV11-2 and TRBJ2-5, with D perhaps TRBD1 (5 bases). Trimming took off 1 base at V and 5 bases at J, with 11 bases between the two ends. Germline lookup yields CDR1 SGHAT and CDR2 FQNNGV. The CDR3 runs to 14 residues. CDR3 region: CASSLGNRLETQYF. CDR3 in DNA: TGTGCCAGCAGCTTAGGGAACAGGCTGGAGACCCAGTACTTC.

The rearrangement joins TRBV6-1 to TRBJ1-5, with D possibly matching TRBD1 (5 bases). V lost 8 bases and J 3 bases, leaving 11 bases between the germline ends. CDR3 length equals 13 residues. Germline CDR1 is MNHNS and CDR2 is SASEGT. The DNA for the CDR3 is TGTGCCAGCGGCGACAGACTCAATCAGCCCCAGCATTTT. It encodes CASGDRLNQPQHF.

The V gene is TRBV4-1, the J gene TRBJ2-4; 7 bases are shared with TRBD1. The germline gives CDR1 MGHRA, CDR2 YSYEKL. The CDR3 has 19 amino acids. Germline trimming cut 4 bases from V and 6 bases from J; bases unmatched to any gene: 21. The CDR3 DNA is TGCGCCAGCAGCCTAATCAGGGGGTGGGGGCCGGGGTCCTCAAACATTCAGTACTTC. Amino acids: CASSLIRGWGPGSSNIQYF.

A few counts support this clone. The V call is TRBV4-2, the J call TRBJ1-4, with 7 bases aligning to TRBD1. V was clipped by 0 bases and J by 7 bases; unmatched bases: 5. The CDR3 extends over 15 amino acids. The germline gives CDR1 LGHNA, CDR2 YNFKEQ. CDR3 sequence: CASSQEAGGSEKLFF. DNA of the CDR3: TGTGCCAGCAGCCAAGAGGCAGGGGGGAGTGAAAAACTGTTTTTT.

Remarks on this clone: Additional DNA sequences in this sample encode the identical CDR3. The chain uses TRBV11-2 and TRBJ2-7; 8 positions agree with TRBD1. The CDR3 has 13 residues. Trimming cost V 5 bases and J 3 bases; bases outside gene matches: 3. Germline CDR1 and CDR2: SGHAT and FQNNGV. The CDR3, as DNA: TGTGCCAGCAGCCTAGGGACAGGCTACGAGCAGTACTTC. It is translated as CASSLGTGYEQYF.

This chain links TRBV28 with TRBJ1-5; 8 bases align to TRBD1. There are 16 residues in the CDR3. The V gene end was trimmed by 1 base and the J gene end by 5 bases; junction bases not matched to a gene: 7. In germline, CDR1 is MDHEN, CDR2 SYDVKM. CDR3 loop: CASSLFRQGMYQPQHF. CDR3 nucleotide sequence: TGTGCCAGCAGTTTATTCCGACAGGGGATGTATCAGCCCCAGCATTTT.

Only a few counts were recorded for this clone. V gene TRBV2 combines with J gene TRBJ2-1; D is perhaps TRBD1 (6 bases). There are 9 residues in the CDR3. The germline V and J ends were trimmed by 9 bases and 10 bases, with 7 bases remaining between them. Per germline, CDR1 SNHLY and CDR2 FYNNEI. The CDR3 sequence is CASGTEQFF. In nucleotides, the CDR3 is TGTGCCAGTGGGACAGAGCAGTTCTTC.

The chain has TRBV6-4 and TRBJ2-1, with 7 bases aligning to TRBD2. The CDR3 spans 16 residues. Trimming cost V 5 bases and J 9 bases; bases outside gene matches: 16. Germline CDR1 reads MRHNA; CDR2 reads SNTAGT. The CDR3 sequence is CASSLAGAHRRAEQFF. Here the CDR3 DNA reads TGTGCCAGCAGTTTGGCGGGAGCCCACCGTCGCGCTGAGCAGTTCTTC.

The chain joins TRBV5-1 to TRBJ2-7; D perhaps matches TRBD1 (6 bases). The CDR3 extends over 14 amino acids. The germline CDR1 and CDR2 sequences are SGHRS and YFSETQ. Trimming shortened V by 5 bases and J by 1 base, and 13 bases separated the two germline ends. The CDR3 region is CASRVWTASYEQYF. In DNA, the CDR3 is TGCGCCAGCAGAGTCTGGACAGCTTCCTACGAGCAGTACTTC.

The V call is TRBV13, the J call TRBJ2-5, with a tentative D call TRBD2 (6 bases). V was trimmed by 5 bases and J by 4 bases, leaving 14 bases between them. Germline V gene data show CDR1 as PRHDT and CDR2 as FYEKMQ (reference sequence). The CDR3 has 14 residues. The CDR3, as DNA: TGTGCCAGCAGCCGGGGAGCGGGCGTAGAGACCCAGTACTTC. Its translation: CASSRGAGVETQYF.

This chain uses TRBV19 with TRBJ2-5; 7 bases are a match to TRBD2. V dropped 5 bases and J dropped 6; count of bases not matched to a gene: 9. Germline CDR1 is LNHDA and CDR2 is SQIVND (reference sequence). The CDR3 contains 14 residues. The DNA of the CDR3 is TGTGCCAGTAGTCCTGCTTGGGGAGGGCAGACCCAGTACTTC. Protein: CASSPAWGGQTQYF.

The V and J genes are TRBV7-9 and TRBJ1-5; 7 nucleotides align to TRBD1. V lost 3 bases to trimming and J lost 7 bases; unmatched junction nucleotides: 6. The germline V gene has CDR1 SEHNR and CDR2 FQNEAQ (reference sequence). CDR3 length: 14 residues. CDR3 protein: CASSFKGAGQPQHF. As DNA, the CDR3 is TGTGCCAGCAGCTTCAAGGGGGCTGGGCAGCCCCAGCATTTT.

This clone showed up just a few times. The CDR3 DNA follows: TGTGCCAGCAGCTTAGGAGGTAGCGGATCCTACGAGCAGTACTTC. Protein sequence: CASSLGGSGSYEQYF. V and J are TRBV7-2 and TRBJ2-7; a possible D gene is TRBD2 (6 bases). The germline V and J ends were trimmed by 1 base and 1 base, with 11 bases remaining between them. The CDR3 sequence is 15 residues long. The germline CDR1 and CDR2 sequences are SGHTA and FQGNSA.

The CDR3 reads CASSYSPGGAYEQYF. In nucleotides, the CDR3 is TGCGCCAGCAGCTACTCGCCGGGGGGGGCCTACGAGCAGTACTTC. This chain links TRBV4-1 with TRBJ2-7; TRBD2 matches 8 bases. Per the germline V gene, CDR1 is MGHRA and CDR2 is YSYEKL. The CDR3 is 15 amino acids. Germline trimming cut 5 bases from V and 2 bases from J; bases unmatched to any gene: 8.

The CDR3 protein is CAISEGRQGRRGAYEQYF. Written as DNA, the CDR3 is TGTGCCATCAGTGAAGGTCGGCAGGGGCGCCGGGGGGCCTACGAGCAGTACTTC. The chain uses TRBV10-3 and TRBJ2-7; weak D call: TRBD2 (7 bases). The CDR3 has 18 amino acids. Germline V gives CDR1 ENHRY, CDR2 SYGVKD. Trimming left V 3 bases short and J 2 bases short, with 23 bases between.

This chain links TRBV7-6 with TRBJ2-5; 7 positions match TRBD1. Losses at the gene ends were 5 bases for V and 1 base for J; bases not matched to a gene: 7. CDR1 and CDR2 from the germline V gene are SGHVS and FNYEAQ. The CDR3 loop spans 15 amino acids. The CDR3 sequence: CASSRYGQVQETQYF. The CDR3 DNA is TGTGCCAGCAGCCGATACGGACAGGTCCAAGAGACCCAGTACTTC.

The chain has TRBV5-1 and TRBJ2-5; no definite D call. V gave up 3 bases and J gave up 5 bases, with 11 bases separating them. The CDR3 is 13 residues long. Germline values: CDR1 SGHRS, CDR2 YFSETQ. The CDR3 sequence is CASSSSMEETQYF. The CDR3 coding sequence is TGCGCCAGCAGCTCCTCAATGGAGGAGACCCAGTACTTC.

J is TRBJ2-7 and V is TRBV6-6; TRBD2 is a possible D gene (6 bases). The CDR3 loop spans 14 amino acids. CDR1 is MNHNY, CDR2 SVGAGI, per germline (reference sequence). V was shortened by 6 bases and J by 2 bases, with 14 bases between the two germline ends. In nucleotides, the CDR3 is TGTGCCAGCAGCCCCCGGGACTGGCCCTACGAGCAGTACTTC. It encodes CASSPRDWPYEQYF.

CDR3 DNA sequence: TGCGCCAGCAGCCCGGGACTAGCGGGAGGGGATACGCAGTATTTT. Protein: CASSPGLAGGDTQYF. The J gene is TRBJ2-3, the V gene TRBV5-1; 16 bases agree with TRBD2. V shed 4 bases, J shed 6 bases, and the junction held 2 bases outside the gene matches. Germline values: CDR1 SGHRS, CDR2 YFSETQ. This CDR3 has 15 amino acids.

This clone was seen a single time. The gene calls are TRBV7-2 and TRBJ1-2; D is undetermined. V gave up 4 bases and J gave up 8 bases, with 14 bases separating them. This CDR3 comprises 13 residues. Germline CDR1 reads SGHTA; CDR2 reads FQGNSA. CDR3: CASSSRGSDGYTF. The CDR3 bases are TGTGCCAGCAGCTCAAGAGGGTCCGACGGCTACACCTTC.

The chain links TRBV4-1 to TRBJ2-7; D gene uncertain. CDR3 size: 15 residues. V lost 0 bases and J 3 bases, leaving 12 bases between the germline ends. CDR1 MGHRA and CDR2 YSYEKL come from the germline V gene. The CDR3 DNA follows: TGCGCCAGCAGCCAAGATAGCTTTATGATCTACGAGCAGTACTTC. This sequence encodes CASSQDSFMIYEQYF.

This clone was seen only a few times. The rearrangement uses TRBV10-3 and TRBJ2-2, with 8 bases matching TRBD2. CDR1 ENHRY and CDR2 SYGVKD come from the germline V gene. Trimming took 10 bases from V and 4 from J; bases not matched to a gene: 8. This CDR3 comprises 14 residues. The DNA of the CDR3 is TGTGCCACCGGCGGGGGGCTGGGCACCGGGGAGCTGTTTTTT. Protein sequence: CATGGGLGTGELFF.